This T cell receptor beta chain appears in the sequencing data of a study of cytomegalovirus exposure and HLA in healthy donors (TCRdb year 2017). About the study as a whole: In an earlier analysis of some 550 of the donors, roughly 300 Gb of sequence data and approximately 100 million unique TCR beta sequences from roughly 190 million T cells were reported. Donor age, sex, ethnicity and CMV serostatus were collected together with the repertoire data. Among roughly 400 genotyped donors of the cohort, an average of around 250,000 unique TCR beta nucleotide sequences was sequenced per donor, of which approximately 19% were non-productive. Rather than using new phenotypic data, the later analysis identified candidate immune exposures from TCR beta sequences and from how often those sequences occurred across donors. The study used immunosequencing to profile the T cell repertoires of approximately 650 subjects and linked those repertoires to cytomegalovirus serostatus. Four to six DR-DQ haplotypes were handled as single units for association and clustering, since linkage in the cohort was strong. The aim of the study was to test whether cataloging public T cell receptors could identify signatures of past pathogen exposure. Both class I and class II loci were covered by HLA typing, at four-digit resolution. An earlier analysis of 587 of the donors used high-throughput TCR beta sequencing to judge whether each TCR beta V gene segment behaved as functional or pseudogenic. Of the roughly 400 genotyped donors, about 84% fell in the genetic ancestry cluster associated with self-reported Caucasian donors. The study combined high-throughput TCR immunosequencing, statistical association of individual TCRs with disease status, and machine learning to predict cytomegalovirus infection status. A later genetic analysis used genome-wide SNP genotypes for about 65% of the roughly 700 donors, treating that subset as a discovery cohort. About 300 gigabases of sequencing data and 78 million or so unique TCR sequences were included in an early release covering 500 to 750 HLA-typed donors. In addition to the first cohort of 500 to 850 subjects, a separate validation cohort of around 110 different subjects was used. Typing coverage varied by locus: 629-630 donors for A, B, C, DRB1 and DQB1; approximately 520 for DQA1; over 600 for DPA1; some 470 for DPB1. Every discovery cohort repertoire had been produced on one sequencing platform. A later analysis re-analyzed previously published TCR beta repertoires from several hundred donors and added high-resolution HLA genotyping to study TCR occurrence patterns.

To prepare the library, the immunoSEQ multiplex PCR assay was applied. For the multiplex PCR, a mixture combining 60 forward primers for TCR Vbeta segments and 13 reverse primers for TCR Jbeta segments was used. The CDR3 region of rearranged TCR beta genes was amplified from genomic DNA by a multiplex PCR assay. Amplified TCR beta libraries were sequenced as 87-base-pair reads on the Illumina HiSeq System. Per the authors' processing: A later analysis counted about 76 million unique TCR beta chains across the 670 or so repertoires, and around 9.9 million of these chains were shared by at least two donors. To remove PCR and sequencing errors, raw reads were error-corrected and collapsed into unique sequences using a nearest-neighbor algorithm that merged closely related sequences. CDR3 sequences were aligned to IMGT reference sequences to assign V, D and J gene segments. For a sequence to be retained, at least a six-nucleotide match to both a V gene segment and a J gene segment was required. A rearrangement was called productive if the CDR3 had no stop codons and remained in frame with V and J, and every other rearrangement was called non-productive. Following IMGT convention, CDR3 was defined as the stretch from the second conserved V-encoded cysteine up to the conserved J-encoded phenylalanine. Sequences without an unambiguous match to a single V gene segment were excluded from the earlier analysis of a few hundred of the donors. An earlier analysis of a few hundred of the donors classified V segments as functional when productive rearrangements were above 56.7% and as segregating when the standard deviation between donors was above 5%. To diagnose cytomegalovirus status from the catalog of TCR beta chain sequences, a statistical classification framework was built. A later analysis assigned V and J genes by comparing TCR nucleotide sequences with IMGT/GENE-DB human TR gene sequences. A later analysis assigned CDR3 sequences and most-parsimonious VDJ recombination scenarios with the TCRdist pipeline. In a later analysis, every TCR beta chain was defined by the combination of its CDR3 amino acid sequence and its V-gene family, and reads without a unique V-gene family were dropped. As a way to deal with suspected cross-contamination and a sequencing artifact, a later analysis dropped nearly 600 nucleotide sequences that were highly shared and had low generation probability. In a later analysis, a clonal expansion index for each public chain was calculated from normalized within-repertoire ranks of inferred template counts. In a later analysis, generation probabilities were computed using a VDJ recombination model fitted to out-of-frame rearrangements, and the results were checked against IGoR. A later analysis scored TCR-TCR, TCR-HLA and TCR-CMV co-occurrence with hypergeometric tests, applying a repertoire-size bias correction to TCR pairs. To estimate false discovery rates, a later analysis permuted the HLA or CMV assignments 20 times. In a later analysis, co-occurring TCRs were grouped using DBSCAN, with TCRdist sequence similarity added in when clustering inside HLA-allele-positive subsets. Co-occurrence clustering excluded repertoires with fewer than 30,000 or more than 120,000 public chains, plus five with anomalous nucleotide sharing. This is the immuneACCESS table as TCRdb keeps it, with only in-frame sequences that have V and J called. A part of the clones is gone; compared with another copy, unresolved V genes explain less than half, and the rest is unexplained. The D gene and trimming were derived from the DNA, and the V and J assignments and clone size from that table. This sample holds roughly 160,000 clones; roughly 88% were observed only once. The ten largest clones represent 0.95% to 1.5% of the sample.

For this clone: Its antigen remains unidentified. The record has no base qualities; no much larger clone is one base away.

The cohort comprised 710 or so healthy bone marrow donors. All cohort members were sampled while nominally healthy, although unrecorded immune exposures were likely present. The donor was CMV seronegative and was included in the group of a few hundred seronegative cohort members. Every donor gave a peripheral blood sample, and the peripheral blood mononuclear cells from that sample were used for TCR beta sequencing. Genomic DNA extraction from the blood cell samples was performed with the Qiagen DNeasy Blood Extraction Kit. The germline V gene specifies SGHRS as CDR1 and YFSETQ as CDR2. V was cut back by 0 bases and J by 0 bases, leaving a gap of 6 bases between them. From the cysteine through the phenylalanine, the CDR3 covers 14 amino acids. Just CDR3 DNA is preserved here, 42 bases in frame from base 1. Overall results and qualifications from the work: In this cohort, only TCR beta chains were sequenced, and detectable features were limited by the absence of alpha or paired-chain data. According to a later analysis, TCR association rates differed among HLA loci, with DRB1 alleles showing the most associated TCRs and HLA-C alleles showing the fewest. Because the 87-base-pair reads could not distinguish some IMGT-functional V segments, including TRBV6-2 and TRBV6-3, those segments were excluded. Because HLA typing was missing for some donors at each locus, association tests included only the typed subset. Most TCR sequences were observed very rarely across donors, whereas some public TCRs were present in many individuals. According to a later genetic analysis, donors in an Asian-associated ancestry cluster had fewer N-insertions in productive TCRs than the approximately 710-donor mean. In both the original and validation cohorts, the classifier was reported to diagnose cytomegalovirus status with high specificity and sensitivity. Roughly uniform sequencing depth across donors was assumed in presence/absence analyses, although this assumption may not hold. A few of the identified cytomegalovirus-associated TCR beta chains were confirmed in vitro to be specific for cytomegalovirus antigens. Assigning TCR associations to individual alleles was difficult when HLA alleles, especially DR and DQ, strongly co-occurred. Compared with equally common non-associated chains, HLA-associated TCR beta chains in a later analysis were more clonally expanded and had lower generation probabilities. In a later analysis, most CMV-associated TCR beta chains were found to appear HLA-restricted, with HLA associations seemingly driven largely by CMV exposure. According to a later analysis, parvovirus B19, influenza, CMV and Epstein-Barr virus appeared linked to several top co-occurrence clusters. For the cohort, immune exposure information was limited to CMV serostatus. In a later analysis, around 15,000 TCR beta sequences were associated with specific HLA alleles at a false discovery rate of 0.05. The earlier analysis of 587 of the donors excluded roughly 16 rarely observed V segments, including chromosome 9 orphons, because counts were too low. A further reported finding was that TCR beta sequences accurately predicted the HLA-A and HLA-B alleles for most subjects in the first cohort. The study gave a list of over 150 TCR beta chains associated with cytomegalovirus. An earlier analysis of roughly 570 of the donors showed that most TCR beta V segments appeared in productive rearrangements either about 87% or about 30% of the time, which broadly matched IMGT annotations. Correlated functional status among segregating V segments might reflect linkage disequilibrium, but an unknown experimental factor could not be ruled out. A later genetic analysis associated a missense DCLRE1C variant with V-gene and J-gene trimming of TCR beta chains, and an independent cohort replicated the association. A cluster of highly shared sequence variants was judged likely to be a technical artifact of the sequencing pipeline. The authors suggested that the approach could potentially be generalized to other disease states and immunological phenotypes.

The source of this sequence is a boy aged 2 to 10 in good health and CMV-seronegative. The chain joins TRBV5-1 to TRBJ2-5; no confident D gene assignment can be made. The specimen was PBMCs. The sequenced DNA: TGCGCCAGCAGCTTGGCAGGCAACCAAGAGACCCAGTACTTC. It specifies CASSLAGNQETQYF.